A single sample gave rise to the 31 T cell receptor beta chains below, sequenced in a study of blood T cell repertoires in COVID-19. The repertoire was sequenced with immunoSEQ multiplex PCR; TCRdb's copy has only in-frame clones and lacks some. The sample lists around 98,000 clones, over 70% occurring once. Sequenced input: peripheral blood. All receptors derive from a man aged 70-80 years with acute or convalescent COVID-19.

This clone showed up just a few times. The rearrangement links TRBV7-3 to TRBJ1-1, with a weak D call TRBD1 (5 bases). Germline CDR1 is SGHTA and CDR2 is FQGTGA. Trimming stripped 4 bases from V and 4 bases from J, with 13 bases between. The CDR3 is made up of 14 amino acids. DNA of the CDR3: TGTGCCAGCAGCTCGACAACAGGCTCCACTGAAGCTTTCTTT. Residues: CASSSTTGSTEAFF.

This clone has just a few counts. V gene TRBV5-4 combines with J gene TRBJ2-7; the match to TRBD2 covers 9 bases. This CDR3 is built from 14 residues. V shed 4 bases, J shed 6 bases, and the junction held 8 bases outside the gene matches. Germline V CDR1 and CDR2: SGHNT, YYREEE (reference sequence). The CDR3 reads CASSRGTSPGEQYF. CDR3 nucleotides: TGTGCCAGCAGCAGAGGGACTAGCCCCGGCGAGCAGTACTTC.

The chain uses TRBV29-1 and TRBJ2-3; tentatively, D is TRBD2 (6 bases). V lost 4 bases to trimming and J lost 5 bases, with 10 bases between them. The CDR3 is 12 residues long. CDR1 SQVTM and CDR2 ANQGSEA come from the germline V gene. CDR3 nucleotide sequence: TGCAGCGTTGGGAGGGTCGGAGATACGCAGTATTTT. As protein: CSVGRVGDTQYF.

The V call is TRBV10-3, the J call TRBJ1-2; D gene uncertain. CDR3 length: 13 amino acids. V lost 2 bases, J lost 6 bases, and 10 bases lay in between. The germline V gene encodes CDR1 ENHRY and CDR2 SYGVKD. The CDR3, as DNA: TGTGCCATCAGTGAGCCGGGTGTGCATGGCTACACCTTC. It yields the protein CAISEPGVHGYTF.

The chain joins TRBV14 to TRBJ2-7, with D possibly TRBD2 on 5 matching bases. This CDR3 is 16 amino acids long. Germline values: CDR1 SGHDN, CDR2 FVKESK. V lost 0 bases, J lost 9 bases, and 21 bases lay in between. The CDR3 loop is CASSQDRAQEPRGQYF. CDR3 nucleotides: TGTGCCAGCAGCCAAGATAGGGCTCAAGAGCCTCGGGGGCAGTACTTC.

This clone appeared a single time. This rearrangement joins TRBV5-1 to TRBJ2-7, with D maybe TRBD2 (6 bases). V lost 1 base and J lost 9, with 17 bases in between. Germline V gene lookup returns CDR1 SGHRS and CDR2 YFSETQ. The CDR3 has 14 residues. The CDR3 spells CASSLPTSSPWQYF. The CDR3 DNA reads as TGCGCCAGCAGCTTGCCGACTAGTTCCCCGTGGCAGTACTTC.

The sample holds a few counts of this clone. The chain links TRBV5-1 to TRBJ1-1; maybe TRBD1 (6 bases). V lost 4 bases to trimming and J lost 4 bases, with 14 bases between them. This CDR3 has 14 amino acids. Looked up from germline, CDR1 is SGHRS and CDR2 is YFSETQ. The CDR3 loop reads CASSPREGGTEAFF. CDR3 nucleotide sequence: TGCGCCAGCAGCCCCCGGGAGGGGGGCACTGAAGCTTTCTTT.

The rearrangement joins TRBV15 to TRBJ2-1; D is possibly TRBD1 (6 bases). This CDR3 has 15 residues. CDR1 and CDR2 from the germline V gene are LNHNV and YYDKDF (reference sequence). With 7 bases removed from V and 1 base from J, the gap between germline ends came to 14 bases. The CDR3: CATTGDPWSYNEQFF. The CDR3 DNA sequence: TGTGCCACCACAGGGGACCCCTGGTCCTACAATGAGCAGTTCTTC.

V is TRBV7-2 and J is TRBJ2-1; a possible D gene is TRBD2 (6 bases). This CDR3 region has 13 residues. CDR1 is SGHTA and CDR2 is FQGNSA in the germline V gene. V lost 8 bases, J lost 10 bases, and 18 bases lay in between. The DNA for the CDR3 is TGTGCCAGCCGCCGGGACTCCGCGGGGGAGCAGTTCTTC. This gives the protein CASRRDSAGEQFF.

The chain joins TRBV28 to TRBJ2-7; D is possibly TRBD1 (6 bases). The germline V and J ends were trimmed by 3 bases and 4 bases, with 19 bases remaining between them. CDR1 and CDR2 from the germline V gene are MDHEN and SYDVKM. The CDR3 extends over 16 amino acids. The CDR3 DNA follows: TGTGCCAGCAGTTTCCTCAGCACAACAGGGACATACGAGCAGTACTTC. Residues: CASSFLSTTGTYEQYF.

The chain carries TRBV28 and TRBJ1-2; 8 bases agree with TRBD1. Germline CDR1 is MDHEN and CDR2 is SYDVKM. The CDR3 length is 15 residues. V shed 3 bases and J 4 bases; nucleotides not matched to a gene: 7. CDR3 sequence reads: CASSFGQGTVYGYTF. Here the CDR3 DNA reads TGTGCCAGCAGTTTCGGACAGGGAACGGTCTATGGCTACACCTTC.

The chain carries TRBV30 and TRBJ2-7; 7 nucleotides agree with TRBD1. This CDR3 is 14 amino acids long. Germline CDR1 and CDR2: GTSNPN and SVGIG (reference sequence). V dropped 0 bases and J dropped 6; count of bases not matched to a gene: 8. The CDR3 protein is CAWSVGQGVTEQYF. The CDR3 DNA reads TGTGCCTGGAGTGTAGGGCAGGGGGTAACCGAGCAGTACTTC.

Turning to this clone: Other DNA sequences in the sample encode the same CDR3. This chain links TRBV6-5 with TRBJ1-5, with D unclear. Germline V lookup: CDR1 MNHEY, CDR2 SVGAGI. V gave up 6 bases and J gave up 4 bases, with 7 bases separating them. The length of the CDR3 is 12 residues. CDR3 in amino acids: CASRGRNQPQHF. The CDR3 coding sequence is TGTGCCAGCAGGGGCCGGAATCAGCCCCAGCATTTT.

This clone was seen a single time. V gene TRBV23-1 combines with J gene TRBJ2-7; D gene ambiguous. TRBV23-1 is recorded as an ORF, its role being uncertain. CDR3 length: 17 residues. Trimming took 0 bases from V and 1 from J, leaving 16 bases between them. The DNA for the CDR3 is TGCGCCAGCAGTCAATCACTCCTAACGGTCAATTCCTACGAGCAGTACTTC. Translation gives CASSQSLLTVNSYEQYF.

The chain carries TRBV19 and TRBJ2-5; D possibly corresponds to TRBD2 (7 bases). This CDR3 is 19 amino acids long. Germline V gene sequence: CDR1 LNHDA, CDR2 SQIVND (reference sequence). Trimming took 1 base from V and 4 from J, leaving 25 bases between them. The CDR3 DNA reads TGTGCCAGTAGTATAGGTAGCTTGGATCTAGCGGAGGGGGGAGAGACCCAGTACTTC. This encodes CASSIGSLDLAEGGETQYF.

In its sample, this clone was seen once. A junction end diverges from the germline sequence, so it may reflect a read error. The chain carries TRBV9 and TRBJ1-2; maybe TRBD1 (6 bases). Germline lookup yields CDR1 SGDLS and CDR2 YYNGEE. CDR3 length: 14 residues. The CDR3 coding sequence is TGTGCCCGCAGCGCGGGGGGGGGCGGGAATGGCTACACCTTC. It is translated as CARSAGGGGNGYTF.

This chain links TRBV20-1 with TRBJ2-7, with 8 bases matching TRBD1. This CDR3 has 14 amino acids. Trimming cost V 6 bases and J 2 bases; bases outside gene matches: 9. The V gene's germline CDR1 is DFQATT and CDR2 SNEGSKA (reference sequence). The CDR3 sequence: CSASGGTGAYEQYF. DNA for the CDR3: TGCAGTGCCAGTGGTGGGACAGGAGCCTACGAGCAGTACTTC.

This clone occurred many times. This sequence joins TRBV11-2 and TRBJ2-7; TRBD1 agrees at 8 bases. Germline assignment: CDR1 SGHAT and CDR2 FQNNGV. The CDR3 sequence is 14 residues long. J was trimmed by 2 bases and V by 5 bases; bases with no gene match: 5. As DNA, the CDR3 is TGTGCCAGCAGCCAAGACAGGGGCCCCTACGAGCAGTACTTC. Amino acid sequence: CASSQDRGPYEQYF.

The chain recombines TRBV3-1 (or the pseudogene TRBV3-2) with TRBJ1-2; D perhaps matches TRBD1 (6 bases). Looked up from germline, CDR1 is LGHDT and CDR2 is YNNKEL (reference sequence). V lost 1 base, J lost 8 bases, and 11 bases lay in between. The CDR3 has 13 amino acids. The CDR3 spells CASSQAGEGGYTF. In DNA form, the CDR3 reads TGTGCCAGCAGCCAAGCAGGGGAAGGGGGCTACACCTTC.

The chain couples TRBV3-1 (or the pseudogene TRBV3-2) to TRBJ1-2; 9 bases map to TRBD1. Germline V CDR1 and CDR2: LGHDT, YNNKEL (reference sequence). The CDR3 consists of 11 residues. V dropped 8 bases and J dropped 8; count of bases not matched to a gene: 3. The CDR3 DNA is TGTGCCAGCGGACAGGGGTCGGGCTACACCTTC. Its translation is CASGQGSGYTF.

This rearrangement joins TRBV7-6 to TRBJ2-5; 7 nucleotides agree with TRBD1. Germline assignment: CDR1 SGHVS and CDR2 FNYEAQ. This CDR3 has 14 amino acids. V was clipped by 5 bases and J by 5 bases; unmatched bases: 8. The CDR3 is CASSRMDRSETQYF. CDR3 DNA sequence: TGTGCCAGCAGCCGTATGGACAGGTCGGAGACCCAGTACTTC. The full variable domain, in which reference TRBV7-6 and TRBJ2-5 provide the parts outside the CDR3, is GAGVSQSPRYKVTKRGQDVALRCDPISGHVSLYWYRQALGQGPEFLTYFNYEAQQDKSGLPNDRFSAERPEGSISTLTIQRTEQRDSAMYRCASSRMDRSETQYFGPGTRLLVL.

In this sample, this clone turned up a few times. This sequence joins TRBV30 and TRBJ1-6; 7 nucleotides agree with TRBD1. Germline V CDR1 and CDR2: GTSNPN, SVGIG (reference sequence). CDR3 length: 15 amino acids. Trimming at V came to 3 bases and at J to 4 bases, leaving 6 bases not matched to a gene. In DNA, the CDR3 is TGTGCCTGGAGCATAAGGGACAGATATAATTCACCCCTCCACTTT. This gives the protein CAWSIRDRYNSPLHF.

J is TRBJ2-2 and V is TRBV5-1; the D gene is possibly TRBD2 (6 bases). Germline lookup yields CDR1 SGHRS and CDR2 YFSETQ. Trimming took off 0 bases at V and 6 bases at J, with 9 bases between the two ends. The CDR3 extends over 14 amino acids. CDR3: CASSLARGAGELFF. The CDR3 region has the DNA TGCGCCAGCAGCTTGGCGCGGGGAGCCGGGGAGCTGTTTTTT. Based on the CDR3 plus reference TRBV5-1 and TRBJ2-2, the full variable domain is KAGVTQTPRYLIKTRGQQVTLSCSPISGHRSVSWYQQTPGQGLQFLFEYFSETQRNKGNFPGRFSGRQFSNSRSEMNVSTLELGDSALYLCASSLARGAGELFFGEGSRLTVL.

This clone occurred a few times. The chain links TRBV19 to TRBJ2-1; D perhaps matches TRBD2 (5 bases). Trimming took 6 bases from V and 0 from J, leaving 12 bases between them. Germline V gene lookup returns CDR1 LNHDA and CDR2 SQIVND (reference sequence). The CDR3 sequence is 15 residues long. CDR3 protein: CASSLLVDSYNEQFF. The CDR3 DNA reads TGTGCCAGTAGCTTACTAGTCGACTCCTACAATGAGCAGTTCTTC.

J is TRBJ1-4 and V is TRBV5-1; 9 bases are shared with TRBD1. In germline, CDR1 is SGHRS, CDR2 YFSETQ. This CDR3 has 14 residues. V was clipped by 1 base and J by 7 bases; unmatched bases: 2. The CDR3 spells CASSLSTGGEKLFF. DNA of the CDR3: TGCGCCAGCAGCTTGTCGACAGGGGGTGAAAAACTGTTTTTT.

The genes are TRBV10-3 and TRBJ1-2; 10 nucleotides line up with TRBD1. Germline V gene sequence: CDR1 ENHRY, CDR2 SYGVKD. Germline trimming cut 6 bases from V and 2 bases from J; bases unmatched to any gene: 3. CDR3 size: 14 residues. Written as DNA, the CDR3 is TGTGCCATCAGCAGGACAGGGGGGAACTATGGCTACACCTTC. Protein sequence: CAISRTGGNYGYTF.

The chain links TRBV18 to TRBJ2-7; TRBD1 is a possible D gene (8 bases). V was pared by 4 bases and J by 2 bases, with 21 bases between. This CDR3 has 17 amino acids. Germline V lookup: CDR1 KGHSH, CDR2 LQKENI. The CDR3 here is CASSQMRYRGGTYEQYF. Written as DNA, the CDR3 is TGTGCCAGCTCACAAATGCGATACAGGGGGGGCACCTACGAGCAGTACTTC.

This clone was detected a few times. This rearrangement joins TRBV2 to TRBJ2-7; D perhaps matches TRBD2 (6 bases). The CDR3 is 15 residues long. In germline, CDR1 is SNHLY, CDR2 FYNNEI. Trimming took off 8 bases at V and 3 bases at J, with 20 bases between the two ends. The CDR3 sequence is CASGGPSAQDYEQYF. The CDR3 coding sequence is TGTGCCAGCGGAGGGCCGTCAGCCCAGGACTACGAGCAGTACTTC.

This chain connects TRBV27 to TRBJ2-2; 13 bases line up with TRBD2. The CDR3 is made up of 17 amino acids. The trim removed 8 bases at V and 3 bases at J, leaving 9 bases unmatched. Germline CDR1 and CDR2: MNHEY and SMNVEV (reference sequence). The CDR3 spells CASVPLGLAGDTGELFF. The CDR3 DNA sequence: TGTGCCAGCGTCCCTCTCGGACTAGCGGGAGACACCGGGGAGCTGTTTTTT.

The chain is built from TRBV11-2 and TRBJ1-1, with TRBD1 matching 7 bases. The CDR3 extends over 14 amino acids. J was trimmed by 1 base and V by 3 bases; bases with no gene match: 2. Germline V gives CDR1 SGHAT, CDR2 FQNNGV. The CDR3 region has the DNA TGTGCCAGCAGCTTGTACAGGGGGAACACTGAAGCTTTCTTT. It encodes CASSLYRGNTEAFF.

This clone was picked up a small number of times. CDR3 region: CASSPRLGDRECSEQYF. CDR3 in DNA: TGTGCCAGCAGCCCCCGATTGGGGGACAGGGAATGTAGCGAGCAGTACTTC. The V call is TRBV21-1, the J call TRBJ2-7; the table's TRBD1 call for D was not verified on the DNA. TRBV21-1 is tagged as a pseudogene. This CDR3 has 17 amino acids.